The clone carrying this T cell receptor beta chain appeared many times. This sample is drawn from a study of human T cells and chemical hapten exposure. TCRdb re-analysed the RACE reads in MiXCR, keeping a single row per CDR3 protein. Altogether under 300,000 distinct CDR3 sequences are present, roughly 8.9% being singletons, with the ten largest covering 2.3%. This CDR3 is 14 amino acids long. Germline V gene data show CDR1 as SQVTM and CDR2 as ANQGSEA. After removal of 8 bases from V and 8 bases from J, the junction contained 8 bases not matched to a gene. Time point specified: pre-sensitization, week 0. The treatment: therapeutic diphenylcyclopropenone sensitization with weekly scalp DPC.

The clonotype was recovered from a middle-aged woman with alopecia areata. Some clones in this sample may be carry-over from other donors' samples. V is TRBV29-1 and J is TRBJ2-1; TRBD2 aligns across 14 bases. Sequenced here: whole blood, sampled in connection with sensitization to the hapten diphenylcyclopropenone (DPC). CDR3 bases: TGCAGCCTAAGGACTAGCGGGAGGCCCGATGAGCAGTTCTTC. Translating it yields CSLRTSGRPDEQFF.